This TCR beta chain was retrieved from a study of response to subunit inactivated influenza vaccine. Study-wide results and caveats: Few new T cells, the authors suggested, are recruited by each seasonal influenza vaccination.

Germline V gene lookup returns CDR1 LGHNA and CDR2 YNFKEQ. Trimming at V came to 0 bases and at J to 2 bases, leaving 3 bases not matched to a gene. The CDR3 is 16 amino acids. A note on this clonotype: Its antigen is unidentified.

TCRdb called the RT-PCR reads again in MiXCR, with one record for every CDR3 protein. The data contain about 240,000 distinct CDR3 sequences, 9% to 15% of them seen just once; the ten biggest clones take up under 10%. The source of this sequence is a man over 45 who received an inactivated influenza vaccine. V gene TRBV4-2 combines with J gene TRBJ1-3; 8 bases align to TRBD1. The specimen was non-naive T cells sorted from PBMCs, collected roughly 2 weeks before vaccination. The CDR3 is CASSQETGAAGNTIYF. The CDR3 DNA is TGTGCCAGCAGCCAAGAGACAGGGGCGGCTGGAAACACCATATATTTT.